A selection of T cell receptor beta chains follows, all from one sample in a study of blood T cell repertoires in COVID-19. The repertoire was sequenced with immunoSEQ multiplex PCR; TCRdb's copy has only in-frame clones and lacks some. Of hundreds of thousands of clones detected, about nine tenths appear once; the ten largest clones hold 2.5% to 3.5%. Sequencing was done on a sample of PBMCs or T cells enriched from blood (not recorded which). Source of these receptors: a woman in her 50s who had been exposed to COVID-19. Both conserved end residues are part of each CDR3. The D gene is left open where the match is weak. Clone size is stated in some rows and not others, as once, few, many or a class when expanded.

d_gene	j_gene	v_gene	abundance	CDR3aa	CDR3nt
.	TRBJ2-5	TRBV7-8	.	CASSYNSGRQETQYF	TGTGCCAGCAGCTATAATAGCGGCAGGCAAGAGACCCAGTACTTC
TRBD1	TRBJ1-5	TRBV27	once	CASSLSVQGDQPQHF	TGTGCCAGCAGTTTATCGGTGCAGGGGGATCAGCCCCAGCATTTT
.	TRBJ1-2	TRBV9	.	CASSVTGNYGYTF	TGTGCCAGCAGCGTAACGGGTAACTATGGCTACACCTTC
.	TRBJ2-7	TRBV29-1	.	CSVGAHWGDEQYF	TGCAGCGTTGGGGCCCACTGGGGCGACGAGCAGTACTTC
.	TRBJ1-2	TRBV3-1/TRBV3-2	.	CASSQASNYGYTF	TGTGCCAGCAGCCAAGCATCTAACTATGGCTACACCTTC
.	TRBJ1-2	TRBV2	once	CASSDQYGYTF	TGTGCCAGCAGTGATCAATATGGCTACACCTTC
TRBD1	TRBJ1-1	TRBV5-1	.	CASSLRTGVRGTEAFF	TGCGCCAGCAGCTTAAGGACAGGCGTCAGGGGCACTGAAGCTTTCTTT
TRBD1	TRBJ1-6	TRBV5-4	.	CASSLEQGANSPLHF	TGTGCCAGCAGCTTGGAACAGGGGGCCAATTCACCCCTCCACTTT
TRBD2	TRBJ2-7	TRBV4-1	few	CASSQDRLAGDISYEQYF	TGCGCCAGCAGCCAAGATCGGCTAGCGGGGGACATCTCCTACGAGCAGTACTTC
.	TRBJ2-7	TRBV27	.	CASSSRTTRDYEQYF	TGTGCCAGCAGTTCCCGGACAACCAGGGACTACGAGCAGTACTTC
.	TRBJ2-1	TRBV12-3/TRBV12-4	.	CASSLAQFNEQFF	TGTGCCAGCAGTTTAGCCCAGTTCAATGAGCAGTTCTTC
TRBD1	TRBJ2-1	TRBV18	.	CASSPPSEQGATNEQFF	TGTGCCAGCTCACCACCTTCCGAACAGGGGGCTACAAATGAGCAGTTCTTC
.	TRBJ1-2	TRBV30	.	CAWGPYGYTF	TGTGCCTGGGGACCTTATGGCTACACCTTC
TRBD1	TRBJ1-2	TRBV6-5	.	CASKPGQGLNYGYTF	TGTGCCAGCAAACCGGGACAGGGGTTGAACTATGGCTACACCTTC
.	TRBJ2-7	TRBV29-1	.	CSVEVGNLDEQYF	TGCAGCGTTGAAGTGGGCAATTTGGACGAGCAGTACTTC